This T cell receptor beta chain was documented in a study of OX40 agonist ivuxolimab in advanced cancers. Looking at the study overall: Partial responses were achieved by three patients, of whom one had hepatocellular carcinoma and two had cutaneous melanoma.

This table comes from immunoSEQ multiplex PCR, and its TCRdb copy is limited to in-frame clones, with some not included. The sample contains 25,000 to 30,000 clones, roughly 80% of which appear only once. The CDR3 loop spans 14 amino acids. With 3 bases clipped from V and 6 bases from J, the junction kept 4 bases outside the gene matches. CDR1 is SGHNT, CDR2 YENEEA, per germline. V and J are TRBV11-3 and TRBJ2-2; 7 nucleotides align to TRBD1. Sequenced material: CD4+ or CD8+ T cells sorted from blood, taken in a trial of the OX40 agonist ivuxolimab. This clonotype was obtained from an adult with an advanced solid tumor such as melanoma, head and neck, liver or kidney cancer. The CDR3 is CASSFGTVAGELFF. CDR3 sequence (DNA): TGTGCCAGCAGCTTTGGGACAGTCGCCGGGGAGCTGTTTTTT.